This T cell receptor (beta chain) was sequenced for a study of cytomegalovirus exposure and HLA in healthy donors. Notes on the study in general: 87-base-pair reads could not separate some V segments, including TRBV6-2 and TRBV6-3. In a later analysis, at a false discovery rate of 0.05, under 20,000 TCR beta sequences were associated with HLA alleles.

For this clone: The antigen is unknown.

Trimming cost V 4 bases and J 8 bases, with 14 bases left between them. Germline V gene data show CDR1 as MDHEN and CDR2 as SYDVKM. CDR3 length equals 14 residues. PCR employed 60 Vbeta and 13 Jbeta primers. TCRdb's table, derived via immunoSEQ multiplex PCR, lists solely in-frame clones and lacks some. Its listing shows approximately 58,000 clones. The TCR sequence derives from a man aged 18 to 30 in good health and CMV-seropositive. The rearrangement links TRBV28 to TRBJ1-4; D may be TRBD1 (6 bases). Sequenced: PBMCs. The CDR3 loop reads CASSSPRGAEKLFF. For the CDR3, the DNA is TGTGCCAGCAGTTCTCCCAGGGGAGCGGAAAAACTGTTTTTT.